These 27 T cell receptor beta chains were sequenced from one sample in a study of T-cell reconstitution after alpha-beta-depleted transplantation in children. It was with unique molecular identifiers that the TCRbeta library was prepared. TCRdb passed the PCR reads through MiXCR, listing each CDR3 protein once. The sample gives hundreds of thousands of distinct CDR3 sequences, 15% to 20% of which show up once; around 38% is in the top ten. The material sequenced was PBMCs, mostly from graft donor cells, taken 360 days after TCRalphabeta/CD19-depleted stem cell transplant. Source of these receptors: a male patient aged 2 to 9 who had a stem cell transplant for acute lymphoblastic leukemia, so the T cells may come from the graft donor.

The gene calls are TRBV12-3 or TRBV12-4 and TRBJ2-5; 7 positions match TRBD2. This CDR3 spans 15 amino acids. The J segment lost 4 bases and the V segment lost 3 bases, leaving 8 bases of the junction unmatched. CDR3 protein: CASSFTTSALETQYF. CDR3 DNA: TGTGCCAGCAGTTTCACTACTAGCGCTTTAGAGACCCAGTACTTC.

The sample holds many counts of this clonotype. CDR3 nucleotides: TGTGCCAGCAGTGAATACGGAGCGGGTACTAGCACAGATACGCAGTATTTT. Translation gives CASSEYGAGTSTDTQYF. The chain employs TRBV25-1 and TRBJ2-3; a weak D match, TRBD2 (6 bases). This CDR3 region has 17 residues. The germline V and J ends were trimmed by 0 bases and 0 bases, with 13 bases remaining between them. From germline, CDR1 is MGHDK and CDR2 SYGVNS. Complete variable domain (other parts from reference TRBV25-1 and TRBJ2-3): EADIYQTPRYLVIGTGKKITLECSQTMGHDKMYWYQQDPGMELHLIHYSYGVNSTEKGDLSSESTVSRIRTEHFPLTLESARPSHTSQYLCASSEYGAGTSTDTQYFGPGTRLTVL.

This clonotype was seen a few times. The chain carries TRBV7-3 and TRBJ2-5; D unclear. This CDR3 region has 15 residues. The V gene's germline CDR1 is SGHTA and CDR2 FQGTGA. The V end lost 3 bases, the J end lost 5 bases, and 16 bases lay between the germline ends. The CDR3 sequence is CASSLGPGLGETQYF. In nucleotides, the CDR3 is TGTGCCAGCAGCTTGGGTCCTGGGCTCGGGGAGACCCAGTACTTC.

In this sample, this clonotype turned up many times. The gene calls are TRBV12-3 or TRBV12-4 and TRBJ2-1; D is unresolved. This CDR3 contains 14 residues. V was cut by 3 bases and J by 6 bases, with 12 bases left in between. CDR3 bases: TGTGCCAGCAGTTTCGGGTTAGCTTCCAATGAGCAGTTCTTC. Its protein product is CASSFGLASNEQFF.

There are a few counts of this clonotype. The V and J genes are TRBV15 and TRBJ2-7; no firm D call. In germline, CDR1 is LNHNV, CDR2 YYDKDF (reference sequence). With 0 bases removed from V and 2 bases from J, the gap between germline ends came to 14 bases. The CDR3 is made up of 16 amino acids. CDR3 sequence (DNA): TGTGCCACCAGCAGAGAAGGATTGGGAATTCCCTACGAGCAGTACTTC. Protein: CATSREGLGIPYEQYF.

This clonotype turned up a few times. This chain joins TRBV5-1 and TRBJ2-5; 8 nucleotides line up with TRBD2. Trimming took 0 bases from V and 7 from J; bases not matched to a gene: 14. CDR1 is SGHRS, CDR2 YFSETQ, per germline. The CDR3 covers 17 residues. In DNA, the CDR3 is TGCGCCAGCAGCTTGGTACCACCGCCGGGAGGGTCCGGGACCCAGTACTTC. Translating it yields CASSLVPPPGGSGTQYF.

This clonotype was detected only a few times. J is TRBJ2-7 and V is TRBV28, with no clear D. The CDR3 has 11 residues. CDR1 and CDR2 from the germline V gene are MDHEN and SYDVKM. V was cut by 10 bases and J by 7 bases, with 14 bases left in between. The DNA for the CDR3 is TGTGCCACCCGGTTGGTAGGGGAGCAGTACTTC. This translates into CATRLVGEQYF.

The chain recombines TRBV29-1 with TRBJ1-1, with D possibly being TRBD1 (6 bases). Per germline, CDR1 SQVTM and CDR2 ANQGSEA. The germline V and J ends were trimmed by 6 bases and 1 base, with 12 bases remaining between them. The CDR3 totals 13 residues. CDR3 amino acids: CSVRTAQNTEAFF. CDR3 coding DNA: TGCAGCGTACGGACAGCTCAGAACACTGAAGCTTTCTTT.

A few counts support this clonotype. The J gene is TRBJ2-7, the V gene TRBV5-6; the D is unclear. Trimming pared 1 base from V and 3 bases from J, leaving 17 bases between. CDR3 size: 16 residues. CDR1 and CDR2 (germline): SGHDT, YYEEEE. CDR3 nucleotides: TGTGCCAGCAGCTTGATAGCTGGCGCAGAATACTACGAGCAGTACTTC. This encodes CASSLIAGAEYYEQYF.

This clonotype was counted at least ten times. The rearrangement joins TRBV20-1 to TRBJ2-5; the D gene is possibly TRBD2 (5 bases). Germline V CDR1 and CDR2: DFQATT, SNEGSKA (reference sequence). The V gene lost 6 bases and the J gene lost 0 bases, with 20 bases spanning the gap. This CDR3 contains 16 residues. The CDR3 loop reads CSAIPATRFYQETQYF. The CDR3 DNA reads TGCAGTGCCATACCGGCTACTAGGTTTTACCAAGAGACCCAGTACTTC.

This clonotype has only a few counts. V is TRBV5-1 and J is TRBJ2-5; 8 bases match TRBD2. The junction had 9 bases not matched to a gene; V was cut back by 4 bases and J by 4 bases. Looked up from germline, CDR1 is SGHRS and CDR2 is YFSETQ. This CDR3 is built from 15 residues. CDR3 protein: CASSPIAGIIETQYF. The CDR3 nucleotides read TGCGCCAGCAGCCCAATAGCGGGGATAATAGAGACCCAGTACTTC.

This clonotype was observed a few times. The rearrangement links TRBV4-3 to TRBJ2-7, with D perhaps assigned TRBD1 or TRBD2 (5 bases each). In germline, CDR1 is LGHNA, CDR2 YSLEER. The CDR3 extends over 15 amino acids. Trimming shortened V by 3 bases and J by 4 bases, and 16 bases separated the two germline ends. The CDR3 spells CASSQQRDPHYEQYF. The CDR3 bases are TGCGCCAGCAGCCAGCAGAGGGACCCCCATTACGAGCAGTACTTC.

This clonotype has more than one count but fewer than ten. This rearrangement joins TRBV6-1 to TRBJ2-2, with a weak D call TRBD1 (6 bases). The germline V and J ends were trimmed by 7 bases and 5 bases, with 14 bases remaining between them. This CDR3 is built from 14 residues. CDR1 is MNHNS and CDR2 is SASEGT in the germline V gene. Here the CDR3 reads CASTKGVWTGELFF. The CDR3 DNA reads as TGTGCCAGCACCAAGGGGGTTTGGACCGGGGAGCTGTTTTTT.

V and J are TRBV7-9 and TRBJ2-1; D ambiguous. From germline, CDR1 is SEHNR and CDR2 FQNEAQ (reference sequence). The CDR3 has 11 residues. V shed 10 bases and J shed 3 bases, with 7 bases lying between them. CDR3 residues: CATTDYNEQFF. The CDR3 DNA reads as TGTGCCACCACCGACTACAATGAGCAGTTCTTC.

There are a few counts of this clonotype. V is TRBV10-3 and J is TRBJ2-1; no clear D gene. The CDR3 is 15 amino acids. Deletions cut 3 bases from V and 3 bases from J, with 12 bases between. The germline CDR1 and CDR2 sequences are ENHRY and SYGVKD. In DNA form, the CDR3 reads TGTGCCATCAGTGATTGGAGCAGAGGCTACAATGAGCAGTTCTTC. The encoded protein is CAISDWSRGYNEQFF.

This clonotype came up a few times. This chain connects TRBV28 to TRBJ2-7; 9 nucleotides line up with TRBD2. The J segment lost 3 bases and the V segment lost 5 bases, leaving 8 bases of the junction unmatched. Germline CDR1 reads MDHEN; CDR2 reads SYDVKM. The CDR3 loop spans 15 amino acids. The CDR3 DNA sequence: TGTGCCAGCAGTCCGATAGCGGGAGTTAGCTACGAGCAGTACTTC. This sequence encodes CASSPIAGVSYEQYF. Based on the CDR3 plus reference TRBV28 and TRBJ2-7, the full variable domain is DVKVTQSSRYLVKRTGEKVFLECVQDMDHENMFWYRQDPGLGLRLIYFSYDVKMKEKGDIPEGYSVSREKKERFSLILESASTNQTSMYLCASSPIAGVSYEQYFGPGTRLTVT.

V and J are TRBV20-1 and TRBJ2-2; D gene ambiguous. CDR3 length equals 14 residues. Germline V gives CDR1 DFQATT, CDR2 SNEGSKA (reference sequence). Trimming took 4 bases from V and 0 from J, leaving 9 bases between them. This chain's CDR3 is CSATQVANTGELFF. CDR3 nucleotides: TGCAGTGCTACTCAGGTCGCGAACACCGGGGAGCTGTTTTTT.

V gene TRBV29-1 combines with J gene TRBJ1-5, with a tentative D call TRBD1 (6 bases). The V end lost 1 base, the J end lost 7 bases, and 11 bases lay between the germline ends. Germline-derived CDR1 and CDR2 are SQVTM and ANQGSEA. The CDR3 extends over 13 amino acids. The DNA of the CDR3 is TGCAGCGTTGAAGGGGGGGCCGGACAGCCCCAGCATTTT. Encoded protein: CSVEGGAGQPQHF.

This chain connects TRBV12-3 or TRBV12-4 to TRBJ1-4; no definite D call. CDR3 length: 13 amino acids. Between the trimmed V and J ends, which lost 6 bases and 8 bases, there was a span of 13 bases. The chain's CDR3 is CASSIGRREKLFF. Here the CDR3 DNA reads TGTGCCAGCAGCATAGGACGAAGGGAAAAACTGTTTTTT.

This clonotype was seen ten or more times. The gene calls are TRBV5-1 and TRBJ1-1, with 8 bases matching TRBD1. There are 16 residues in the CDR3. The germline V gene encodes CDR1 SGHRS and CDR2 YFSETQ. The V segment lost 4 bases and the J segment 8 bases; nucleotides outside the gene matches: 16. CDR3 DNA: TGCGCCAGCAGCCCGATCCGTGGAGGACAGGGTGAAGAAGCTTTCTTT. It encodes CASSPIRGGQGEEAFF.

This clonotype was observed a handful of times. The rearrangement joins TRBV10-2 to TRBJ2-5; 10 bases agree with TRBD2. This CDR3 is built from 16 residues. The ends lost 6 bases at V and 7 bases at J; junction bases unmatched: 14. Germline V gene lookup returns CDR1 WSHSY and CDR2 SAAADI. The CDR3 protein is CASRMLAGAVRPTQYF. As DNA, the CDR3 is TGCGCCAGCAGGATGCTAGCGGGAGCCGTCCGCCCGACCCAGTACTTC.

This clonotype was seen a few times. The chain uses TRBV5-1 and TRBJ2-1; 7 bases agree with TRBD2. CDR1 and CDR2 (germline): SGHRS, YFSETQ. CDR3 length: 16 residues. V was clipped by 0 bases and J by 3 bases; unmatched bases: 6. The CDR3 region is CASSLVASGHYNEQFF. In DNA form, the CDR3 reads TGCGCCAGCAGCTTGGTAGCTAGCGGACACTACAATGAGCAGTTCTTC.

This clonotype was found a few times. The junction departs from germline at one end; a sequencing error may be responsible. V usage is TRBV7-6 and J usage is TRBJ1-5; D gene uncertain. There are 13 residues in the CDR3. Germline V gene data show CDR1 as SGHVS and CDR2 as FNYEAQ. The CDR3: CASSLSRNQPHHF. CDR3 coding DNA: TGTGCCAGCAGCTTATCCAGAAATCAGCCCCATCATTTT.

This clonotype was seen only a few times. The rearrangement links TRBV6-5 to TRBJ1-2; D unresolved. CDR3 length equals 15 residues. V shed 0 bases and J shed 7 bases, with 15 bases lying between them. The V gene's germline CDR1 is MNHEY and CDR2 SVGAGI. CDR3 in amino acids: CASSYSRQFVGGYTF. DNA for the CDR3: TGTGCCAGCAGTTACTCGAGGCAGTTTGTGGGTGGCTACACCTTC.

This clonotype occurred a few times. This sequence joins TRBV5-1 and TRBJ2-7; 11 nucleotides align to TRBD2. The V gene's germline CDR1 is SGHRS and CDR2 YFSETQ. The CDR3 spans 15 residues. J gave up 2 bases and V 7 bases, and 8 bases lay outside the gene matches. CDR3 nucleotide sequence: TGCGCCAGCGCACCAACTAGCGGGAGTCCCTACGAGCAGTACTTC. Residues: CASAPTSGSPYEQYF.

The V call is TRBV6-5, the J call TRBJ2-7; the match to TRBD2 covers 8 bases. The CDR3 extends over 14 amino acids. V gave up 2 bases and J gave up 5 bases; unmatched junction bases: 5. Germline V lookup: CDR1 MNHEY, CDR2 SVGAGI. CDR3 amino acids: CASSYRGGTDEQYF. For the CDR3, the DNA is TGTGCCAGCAGTTACCGGGGGGGCACCGACGAGCAGTACTTC.

This clonotype was detected ten times or more. This rearrangement joins TRBV7-9 to TRBJ2-7, with 10 positions matching TRBD1. V gave up 3 bases and J gave up 3 bases; unmatched junction bases: 2. Per the germline V gene, CDR1 is SEHNR and CDR2 is FQNEAQ (reference sequence). CDR3 size: 14 residues. The CDR3 here is CASSLDRGDYEQYF. As DNA, the CDR3 is TGTGCCAGCAGCTTGGACAGGGGGGACTACGAGCAGTACTTC.